Detailed here is one T cell receptor (beta chain). No antigen is known for it. These data originate in a study of T cells in tuberculosis. Using immunoSEQ multiplex PCR, the repertoire was profiled, and TCRdb retains in-frame clones only, with some absent. The sample has under 45,000 clones, roughly 93% seen once. This CDR3 is built from 14 residues. V was shortened by 6 bases and J by 2 bases, with 10 bases between the two germline ends. CDR1 is LNHDA and CDR2 is SQIVND in the germline V gene (reference sequence). Adolescents were screened for latent TB by skin test and IGRA. Each clinical donor contributed on average approximately 93,000 T cells from unsorted cryopreserved PBMC. General observations from the study: Active tuberculosis cases were adults; controls were adolescents. Smaller alpha distances in active tuberculosis partly reflected shorter CDR3-alpha lengths.

This TCR derives from a donor aged 10-29 years with latent tuberculosis or without tuberculosis infection. The chain has TRBV19 and TRBJ2-2; possibly TRBD2 for D (6 bases). The specimen sequenced was PBMCs. The CDR3, as DNA: TGTGCCAGTAGGCGGGGACCTAACACCGGGGAGCTGTTTTTT. Residues: CASRRGPNTGELFF. Supplemented by reference TRBV19 and TRBJ2-2, the full variable domain reads DGGITQSPKYLFRKEGQNVTLSCEQNLNHDAMYWYRQDPGQGLRLIYYSQIVNDFQKGDIAEGYSVSREKKESFPLTVTSAQKNPTAFYLCASRRGPNTGELFFGEGSRLTVL.